A selection of T cell receptor beta chains follows, all from one sample in a study of cytomegalovirus exposure and HLA in healthy donors. The assay was immunoSEQ multiplex PCR, and TCRdb's table has in-frame clones only and misses some. The repertoire holds roughly 190,000 clones, with roughly 80% as singletons. Sequenced: PBMCs. Every receptor here comes from a female donor in good health and CMV-seronegative. The CDR3 runs from the conserved cysteine through the conserved F or W. The order of the fields is clone size, V gene, J gene, CDR3 protein. Clone size is shown for a subset of rows, as once, few, many or a class of expanded clone.

-	TRBV10-3	TRBJ1-1	CAISEVFSGNTEAFF
-	TRBV21-1	TRBJ1-6	CASSAGRNNSPLHF
-	TRBV18	TRBJ2-1	CASSTPGQGADEQFF
once	TRBV7-9	TRBJ2-7	CSSSLSGTSSYEQYF
-	TRBV7-9	TRBJ1-1	CSSSLRGQLMNTEAFF
-	TRBV5-1	TRBJ2-2	CASSPNTNAGELFF
-	TRBV9	TRBJ2-1	CASSEFLGEQFF
-	TRBV7-9	TRBJ2-7	CASTYETSPNLEQYF
-	TRBV15	TRBJ1-1	CATSTRMNTEAFF
-	TRBV19	TRBJ1-5	CASSKLWDSSYQPQHF
-	TRBV12-5	TRBJ1-1	CASGLGEQGTEAFF
once	TRBV19	TRBJ2-1	CATQGTGTSYNEQFF
-	TRBV7-9	TRBJ2-7	CASSIDYDRGEQYF
-	TRBV10-2	TRBJ2-5	CASTTDRGEETQYF
once	TRBV28	TRBJ1-2	CASSLIQGYGYTF
few	TRBV11-3	TRBJ2-1	CASSLGGLAGADYNEQFF
-	TRBV18	TRBJ2-6	CASSPPRTGGELAGANVLTF
-	TRBV7-2	TRBJ1-6	CASSLVGGNSPLHF
-	TRBV7-8	TRBJ2-7	CASSLGSASYEQYF
-	TRBV11-2	TRBJ2-7	CASSLVGGAGYEQYF
-	TRBV7-3	TRBJ1-1	CASSRWGDTEAFF
-	TRBV27	TRBJ2-7	CASGIGGRVEQYF
-	TRBV2	TRBJ2-2	CASSVRGLGTGELFF
-	TRBV4-2	TRBJ2-3	CASSRSDRGGDTQYF
-	TRBV5-1	TRBJ1-1	CATSRTGLNTEAFF
-	TRBV27	TRBJ2-5	CASSPLAGAGEQYF
-	TRBV11-1	TRBJ2-5	CASSLAATPQETQYF
-	TRBV2	TRBJ2-5	CASTREGKKTQYF
once	TRBV5-1	TRBJ2-1	CASSFSGGTSLEQFF
-	TRBV5-4	TRBJ2-7	CASSLGPSGSYEQYF
-	TRBV6-1	TRBJ1-1	CASTQGAGPNTEAFF
-	TRBV6-1	TRBJ2-1	CASSERLAGGFVDEQFF
few	TRBV5-4	TRBJ2-4	CASSYISGGKNIQYF